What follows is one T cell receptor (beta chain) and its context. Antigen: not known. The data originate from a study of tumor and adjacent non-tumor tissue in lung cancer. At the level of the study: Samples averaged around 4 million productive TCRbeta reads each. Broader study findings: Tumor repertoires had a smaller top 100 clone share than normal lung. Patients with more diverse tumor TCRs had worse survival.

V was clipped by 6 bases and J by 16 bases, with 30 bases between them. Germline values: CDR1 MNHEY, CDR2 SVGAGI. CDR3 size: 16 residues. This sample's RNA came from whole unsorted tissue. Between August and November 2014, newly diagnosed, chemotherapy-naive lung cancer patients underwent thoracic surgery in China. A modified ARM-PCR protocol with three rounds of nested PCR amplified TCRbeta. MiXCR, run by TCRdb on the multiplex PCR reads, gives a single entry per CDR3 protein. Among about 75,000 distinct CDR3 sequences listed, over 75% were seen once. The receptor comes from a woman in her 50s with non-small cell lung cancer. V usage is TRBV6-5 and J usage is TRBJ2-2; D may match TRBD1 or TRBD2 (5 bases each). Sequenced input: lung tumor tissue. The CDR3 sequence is CASREQATLSAGESFF. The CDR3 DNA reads TGTGCCAGCAGGGAACAGGCGACCCTTTCCGCCGGGGAGTCGTTTTTT.